This entry lists 32 T cell receptor beta chains sequenced from one sample in a study of T cell responses to AZD1222 COVID-19 vaccine. Produced via immunoSEQ multiplex PCR; TCRdb's table is partial and in-frame only. Of 95,000 to 150,000 clones in the sample, 70% to 90% were seen once. Material: peripheral blood, obtained on day 0 of AZD1222 vaccination. The receptors were sampled from an adult in good health.

The gene calls are TRBV7-2 and TRBJ2-1, with no clear D. The V gene's germline CDR1 is SGHTA and CDR2 FQGNSA. Trimming shortened V by 4 bases and J by 8 bases, and 18 bases separated the two germline ends. The CDR3 runs 15 residues. The CDR3 protein is CASSWRWQRSDEQFF. CDR3 nucleotide sequence: TGTGCCAGCAGCTGGCGGTGGCAGCGATCGGATGAGCAGTTCTTC. The whole variable domain, filled in from reference TRBV7-2 and TRBJ2-1, reads GAGVSQSPSNKVTEKGKDVELRCDPISGHTALYWYRQSLGQGLEFLIYFQGNSAPDKSGLPSDRFSAERTGGSVSTLTIQRTQQEDSAVYLCASSWRWQRSDEQFFGPGTRLTVL.

The table lists this clone with a count of one. The chain combines TRBV10-3 with TRBJ1-2; the D gene is possibly TRBD1 (6 bases). V lost 7 bases and J lost 7, with 22 bases in between. Germline V gene data show CDR1 as ENHRY and CDR2 as SYGVKD. The CDR3 covers 15 residues. The chain's CDR3 is CAITKGGSVFAGYTF. Written as DNA, the CDR3 is TGTGCCATCACCAAAGGGGGGTCCGTATTCGCTGGCTACACCTTC.

The chain uses TRBV10-1 and TRBJ1-1; no firm D call. The CDR3 covers 14 residues. V was pared by 5 bases and J by 5 bases, with 15 bases between. Per germline, CDR1 WNHNN and CDR2 SYGVQD (reference sequence). The CDR3 spells CASSFGGLGTEAFF. Written as DNA, the CDR3 is TGCGCCAGCAGTTTTGGAGGGCTTGGGACTGAAGCTTTCTTT.

This clone was detected only once. The chain joins TRBV4-1 to TRBJ1-5; D not certain. This CDR3 has 15 amino acids. Trimming removed 1 base at V and 0 bases at J, with 7 bases between. The germline gives CDR1 MGHRA, CDR2 YSYEKL. The CDR3 sequence is CASSQGSYSNQPQHF. CDR3 sequence (DNA): TGCGCCAGCAGCCAAGGGTCATATAGCAATCAGCCCCAGCATTTT.

Worth noting for this clone: A junction end diverges from the germline sequence, so it may reflect a read error. The CDR3 is CASSSPNRDF. The CDR3 region has the DNA TGTGCCAGCAGTTCCCCCAACAGGGACTTC. The chain couples TRBV28 to TRBJ2-5; maybe TRBD1 (6 bases). Germline values: CDR1 MDHEN, CDR2 SYDVKM. CDR3 length equals 10 residues.

This clone was detected only a few times. V usage is TRBV23-1 and J usage is TRBJ2-6; 9 nucleotides line up with TRBD1. Being an ORF, TRBV23-1 has a function that is uncertain. V lost 8 bases to trimming and J lost 0 bases; unmatched junction nucleotides: 5. The CDR3 is made up of 16 amino acids. This CDR3 is CASRRDRDSGANVLTF. The CDR3, as DNA: TGCGCCAGCCGCCGGGACAGGGACTCTGGGGCCAACGTCCTGACTTTC.

A single count supports this clone. The chain has TRBV5-4 and TRBJ1-2; 7 bases line up with TRBD1. The CDR3 has 14 amino acids. Germline values: CDR1 SGHNT, CDR2 YYREEE (reference sequence). Unmatched junction bases numbered 5, after V lost 4 bases and J lost 2 bases. In DNA, the CDR3 is TGTGCCAGCAGCGTGGGACAGAAGAACTATGGCTACACCTTC. This translates into CASSVGQKNYGYTF. Full variable domain (missing parts from reference TRBV5-4 and TRBJ1-2): ETGVTQSPTHLIKTRGQQVTLRCSSQSGHNTVSWYQQALGQGPQFIFQYYREEENGRGNFPPRFSGLQFPNYSSELNVNALELDDSALYLCASSVGQKNYGYTFGSGTRLTVV.

V and J are TRBV12-3 or TRBV12-4 and TRBJ2-7; maybe TRBD1 (5 bases). This CDR3 spans 11 amino acids. V shed 8 bases and J shed 3 bases, with 8 bases lying between them. The chain's CDR3 is CASGANYEQYF. CDR3 DNA sequence: TGTGCCAGCGGGGCCAACTACGAGCAGTACTTC.

This clone was observed once. The chain uses TRBV11-3 and TRBJ2-1; 12 positions match TRBD2. CDR3 length: 17 amino acids. Germline V CDR1 and CDR2: SGHNT, YENEEA. Trimming cost V 1 base and J 5 bases; bases outside gene matches: 6. CDR3 sequence reads: CASSLASGRAGNNEQFF. CDR3 nucleotide sequence: TGTGCCAGCAGCTTAGCTAGCGGGAGGGCCGGAAACAATGAGCAGTTCTTC.

J is TRBJ1-5 and V is TRBV4-1, with unresolved D. Germline assignment: CDR1 MGHRA and CDR2 YSYEKL. V dropped 0 bases and J dropped 7 bases, with 13 bases sitting between them. The CDR3 runs to 15 residues. The CDR3 DNA follows: TGCGCCAGCAGCCAAGATTTGGCCTTCGGGCAGCCCCAGCATTTT. Amino acids: CASSQDLAFGQPQHF.

The chain combines TRBV9 with TRBJ2-2; possible D gene TRBD2, 5 bases. The ends were cut back, 0 bases at V and 2 bases at J, with 11 bases in the middle. The CDR3 length is 16 residues. Germline V gene sequence: CDR1 SGDLS, CDR2 YYNGEE. In DNA, the CDR3 is TGTGCCAGCAGCGTAGACCCCGGGGTTAACACCGGGGAGCTGTTTTTT. Amino acid sequence: CASSVDPGVNTGELFF.

CDR3 DNA: TGTGCCAGCAGCTTAGACCCAACAGGATGGAATGGCTACACCTTC. Its protein is CASSLDPTGWNGYTF. V usage is TRBV7-2 and J usage is TRBJ1-2, with TRBD1 as a possible D gene (5 bases). V dropped 1 base and J dropped 6 bases, with 15 bases sitting between them. This CDR3 is built from 15 residues. Germline CDR1 SGHTA, CDR2 FQGNSA.

V and J are TRBV28 and TRBJ1-4, with a possible D match to TRBD1 (6 bases). From germline, CDR1 is MDHEN and CDR2 SYDVKM. The CDR3 totals 13 residues. V lost 5 bases and J lost 8, with 12 bases in between. The DNA for the CDR3 is TGTGCCAGCAGTGTCAGGGGTAACGAAAAACTGTTTTTT. This translates into CASSVRGNEKLFF.

This clone was detected a few times. The chain recombines TRBV28 with TRBJ1-2; weak D call: TRBD1 (6 bases). Germline V gives CDR1 MDHEN, CDR2 SYDVKM. This CDR3 region has 17 residues. Trimming cost V 6 bases and J 3 bases, with 23 bases left between them. This chain's CDR3 is CASSTQGRAGIYYGYTF. CDR3 coding DNA: TGTGCCAGCAGCACGCAGGGGAGGGCAGGCATATACTATGGCTACACCTTC.

The J gene is TRBJ2-1, the V gene TRBV7-3; 7 bases match TRBD2. CDR3 length: 16 amino acids. Germline CDR1 SGHTA, CDR2 FQGTGA. The V gene end was trimmed by 1 base and the J gene end by 4 bases; junction bases not matched to a gene: 7. CDR3 loop: CASSLIGGSPYNEQFF. The DNA of the CDR3 is TGTGCCAGCAGCTTAATAGGCGGGAGCCCGTACAATGAGCAGTTCTTC.

The rearrangement uses TRBV6-4 and TRBJ2-3, with 10 bases aligning to TRBD1. This CDR3 is built from 17 residues. After removal of 7 bases from V and 0 bases from J, the junction contained 10 bases not matched to a gene. Germline V gene lookup returns CDR1 MRHNA and CDR2 SNTAGT. CDR3 region: CASISHRTGGSTDTQYF. In nucleotides, the CDR3 is TGTGCCAGCATTTCTCATCGGACAGGGGGAAGCACAGATACGCAGTATTTT.

V and J are TRBV2 and TRBJ2-1, with D perhaps TRBD2 (5 bases). V lost 9 bases, J lost 5 bases, and 20 bases lay in between. The CDR3 has 15 residues. Germline CDR1 reads SNHLY; CDR2 reads FYNNEI. The CDR3 spells CASLWTGDLNNEQFF. CDR3 in DNA: TGTGCCAGTCTCTGGACTGGCGATTTGAACAATGAGCAGTTCTTC.

This chain uses TRBV18 with TRBJ2-1; the match to TRBD1 covers 11 bases. The CDR3 runs 15 residues. Germline assignment: CDR1 KGHSH and CDR2 LQKENI. V lost 5 bases, J lost 6 bases, and 6 bases stayed unmatched. The CDR3 protein is CASSFSGTGGNEQFF. CDR3 coding DNA: TGTGCCAGCTCATTCTCCGGGACAGGGGGCAATGAGCAGTTCTTC.

This chain uses TRBV4-1 with TRBJ2-7; 9 bases align to TRBD2. J gave up 4 bases and V 7 bases, and 14 bases lay outside the gene matches. Looked up from germline, CDR1 is MGHRA and CDR2 is YSYEKL. CDR3 length equals 16 residues. CDR3: CASTRSGASGTYEQYF. CDR3 coding DNA: TGCGCCAGCACTAGGAGTGGGGCTAGCGGGACTTACGAGCAGTACTTC.

The V call is TRBV28, the J call TRBJ1-1; 11 positions match TRBD1. V lost 5 bases and J lost 2; bases outside the gene matches: 10. Germline CDR1 is MDHEN and CDR2 is SYDVKM. The CDR3 length is 17 residues. The chain's CDR3 is CASSIGGDRGKNTEAFF. CDR3 DNA sequence: TGTGCCAGCAGTATCGGGGGGGACAGGGGGAAAAACACTGAAGCTTTCTTT.

The chain is built from TRBV4-2 and TRBJ1-1; D perhaps matches TRBD1 (5 bases). The CDR3 covers 16 residues. V lost 5 bases, J lost 4 bases, and 20 bases lay in between. Per germline, CDR1 LGHNA and CDR2 YNFKEQ. CDR3 region: CASSGPGGEGATEAFF. The CDR3 nucleotides read TGTGCCAGCAGCGGACCCGGGGGGGAGGGAGCCACTGAAGCTTTCTTT.

The chain has TRBV6-5 and TRBJ1-1; D gene ambiguous. This CDR3 region has 15 residues. The ends were cut back, 5 bases at V and 4 bases at J, with 17 bases in the middle. Germline V gene data show CDR1 as MNHEY and CDR2 as SVGAGI. The CDR3 spells CASSRKFRGSTEAFF. The CDR3 coding sequence is TGTGCCAGCAGTCGAAAGTTTCGTGGGAGCACTGAAGCTTTCTTT.

The chain recombines TRBV11-1 with TRBJ2-7, with D unresolved. This CDR3 region has 14 residues. Trimming left V 0 bases short and J 2 bases short, with 8 bases between. Germline V lookup: CDR1 SGHAT, CDR2 FQDESV (reference sequence). This CDR3 reads CASSLAPPPYEQYF. Written as DNA, the CDR3 is TGTGCCAGCAGCTTAGCACCCCCACCCTACGAGCAGTACTTC. Complete variable domain (other parts from reference TRBV11-1 and TRBJ2-7): EAEVAQSPRYKITEKSQAVAFWCDPISGHATLYWYRQILGQGPELLVQFQDESVVDDSQLPKDRFSAERLKGVDSTLKIQPAELGDSAMYLCASSLAPPPYEQYFGPGTRLTVT.

In nucleotides, the CDR3 is TGTGCCAGCAGGGGGACAGGCGATAATTCACCCCTCCACTTT. Translated, it gives CASRGTGDNSPLHF. The J gene is TRBJ1-6, the V gene TRBV2; 8 nucleotides align to TRBD1. The J segment lost 5 bases and the V segment lost 6 bases, leaving 3 bases of the junction unmatched. The germline V gene encodes CDR1 SNHLY and CDR2 FYNNEI. There are 14 residues in the CDR3.

This clone was counted a single time. The chain uses TRBV5-6 and TRBJ2-6; no clear D gene. Per germline, CDR1 SGHDT and CDR2 YYEEEE. Deletions cut 2 bases from V and 0 bases from J, with 9 bases between. This CDR3 comprises 16 residues. CDR3 sequence reads: CASSFWASSGANVLTF. CDR3 bases: TGTGCCAGCAGCTTCTGGGCGAGCTCTGGGGCCAACGTCCTGACTTTC.

This clone was seen more than once but under ten times. The chain joins TRBV15 to TRBJ2-2; a possible D gene is TRBD2 (5 bases). Germline CDR1 LNHNV, CDR2 YYDKDF (reference sequence). Trimming stripped 3 bases from V and 4 bases from J, with 9 bases between. The CDR3 totals 14 residues. The CDR3 loop is CATSSWESTGELFF. For the CDR3, the DNA is TGTGCCACCAGCAGTTGGGAGAGCACCGGGGAGCTGTTTTTT.

The J gene is TRBJ2-1, the V gene TRBV28; 9 bases fit TRBD1. Germline V gene sequence: CDR1 MDHEN, CDR2 SYDVKM. The CDR3 spans 13 residues. J was trimmed by 6 bases and V by 10 bases; bases with no gene match: 7. The chain's CDR3 is CATGDRDVNEQFF. DNA for the CDR3: TGTGCCACCGGGGACAGGGATGTCAATGAGCAGTTCTTC.

The rearrangement joins TRBV18 to TRBJ1-1; no reliable D call. Germline lookup yields CDR1 KGHSH and CDR2 LQKENI. Between the trimmed V and J ends, which lost 1 base and 4 bases, there was a span of 7 bases. The CDR3 runs to 13 residues. This CDR3 is CASSPQSATEAFF. The CDR3 region has the DNA TGTGCCAGCTCACCACAATCCGCCACTGAAGCTTTCTTT.

The CDR3 spells CASAFQGQPTNYGYTF. DNA for the CDR3: TGTGCCAGTGCCTTTCAGGGACAACCTACTAACTATGGCTACACCTTC. The chain links TRBV19 to TRBJ1-2; D might be TRBD1 (6 bases). Germline CDR1 reads LNHDA; CDR2 reads SQIVND (reference sequence). V was clipped by 8 bases and J by 0 bases, with 19 bases between them. This CDR3 is built from 16 residues.

The chain carries TRBV11-1 and TRBJ1-5, with no clear D. From germline, CDR1 is SGHAT and CDR2 FQDESV (reference sequence). The V end was cut by 8 bases, the J end by 7 bases, with 15 bases between. The CDR3 totals 13 residues. The DNA for the CDR3 is TGTGCCAGCTCACCTGGGGTCCGACAGCCCCAGCATTTT. Translating it yields CASSPGVRQPQHF.

The chain employs TRBV19 and TRBJ1-1, with TRBD1 identical over 11 bases. V gave up 3 bases and J gave up 6 bases; unmatched junction bases: 3. The germline V gene has CDR1 LNHDA and CDR2 SQIVND (reference sequence). The CDR3 runs to 14 residues. CDR3 sequence: CASSIGTGGAEAFF. CDR3 sequence (DNA): TGTGCCAGTAGTATTGGGACAGGGGGAGCTGAAGCTTTCTTT.

This clone was detected only a few times. CDR3 protein: CASIFSGRVRTEAFF. Written as DNA, the CDR3 is TGTGCCAGCATTTTCAGCGGCAGGGTAAGAACTGAAGCTTTCTTT. This chain uses TRBV28 with TRBJ1-1; D perhaps matches TRBD1 (5 bases). Germline lookup yields CDR1 MDHEN and CDR2 SYDVKM. The CDR3 contains 15 residues. V was clipped by 7 bases and J by 5 bases, with 20 bases between them.